This TCR beta chain was identified in a study of human T cells and chemical hapten exposure. Whole-study context: There were weekly diphenylcyclopropenone doses to the scalp for patients throughout the approximately 24-week study. Study results and limitations: Significantly greater numbers of large CDR3 similarity clusters came from expanded TCRs than from controls. TCRs exceeding 1 in 1000 frequency stayed unchanged with DPC sensitization.

The time point is: patch test 1, 2 weeks after DPC sensitization. Treatment specified: therapeutic diphenylcyclopropenone sensitization with weekly scalp DPC. Patients had alopecia, were aged 18 to 70, and were not pregnant. TCRdb reanalysed the RACE reads using MiXCR and keeps one entry per CDR3 protein. The repertoire holds roughly 70,000 distinct CDR3 sequences, with around 30% as singletons. V shed 3 bases, J shed 3 bases, and the junction held 6 bases outside the gene matches. The CDR3 has 16 amino acids. In regard to this clonotype: The antigen remains unidentified.

The chain couples TRBV12-3 or TRBV12-4 to TRBJ1-2, with TRBD1 matching over 11 bases. This clonotype was sampled from a middle-aged man with alopecia areata. Some clones in this sample may be carry-over from other donors' samples. The specimen comprised whole blood, sampled in connection with sensitization to the hapten diphenylcyclopropenone (DPC). CDR3 sequence reads: CASSLGQGVQDYGYTF. In DNA, the CDR3 is TGTGCCAGCAGTTTGGGACAGGGGGTCCAAGACTATGGCTACACCTTC.